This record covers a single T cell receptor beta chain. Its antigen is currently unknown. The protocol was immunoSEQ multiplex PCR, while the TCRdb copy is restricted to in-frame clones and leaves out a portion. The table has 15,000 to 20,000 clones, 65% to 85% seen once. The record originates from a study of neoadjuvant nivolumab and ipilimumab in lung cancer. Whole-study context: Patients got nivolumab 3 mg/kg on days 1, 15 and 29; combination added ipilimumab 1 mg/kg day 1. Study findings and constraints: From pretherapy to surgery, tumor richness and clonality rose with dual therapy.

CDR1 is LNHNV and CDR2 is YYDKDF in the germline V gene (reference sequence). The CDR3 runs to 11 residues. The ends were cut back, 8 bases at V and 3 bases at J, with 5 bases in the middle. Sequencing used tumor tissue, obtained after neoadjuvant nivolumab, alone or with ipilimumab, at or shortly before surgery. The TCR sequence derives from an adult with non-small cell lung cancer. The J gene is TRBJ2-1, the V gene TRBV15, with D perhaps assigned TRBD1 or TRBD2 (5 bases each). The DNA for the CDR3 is TGTGCCACCGGGGGCTACAATGAGCAGTTCTTC. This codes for CATGGYNEQFF.